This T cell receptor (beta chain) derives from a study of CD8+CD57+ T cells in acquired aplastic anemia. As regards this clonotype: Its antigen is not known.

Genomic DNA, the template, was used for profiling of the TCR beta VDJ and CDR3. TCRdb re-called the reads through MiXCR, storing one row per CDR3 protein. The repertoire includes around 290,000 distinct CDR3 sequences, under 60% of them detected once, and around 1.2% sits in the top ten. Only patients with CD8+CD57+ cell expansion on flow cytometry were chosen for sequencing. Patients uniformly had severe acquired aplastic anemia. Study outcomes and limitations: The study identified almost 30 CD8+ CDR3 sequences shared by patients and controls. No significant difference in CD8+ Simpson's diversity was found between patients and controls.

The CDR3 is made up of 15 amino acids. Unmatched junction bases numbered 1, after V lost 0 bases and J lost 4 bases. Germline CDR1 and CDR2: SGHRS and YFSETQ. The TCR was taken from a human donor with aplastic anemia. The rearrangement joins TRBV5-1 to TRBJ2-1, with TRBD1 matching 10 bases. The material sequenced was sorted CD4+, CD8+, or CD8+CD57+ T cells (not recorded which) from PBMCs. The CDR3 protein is CASSLEGQGYNEQFF. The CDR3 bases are TGCGCCAGCAGCTTGGAGGGACAGGGGTACAATGAGCAGTTCTTC. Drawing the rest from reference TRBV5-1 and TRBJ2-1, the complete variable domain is KAGVTQTPRYLIKTRGQQVTLSCSPISGHRSVSWYQQTPGQGLQFLFEYFSETQRNKGNFPGRFSGRQFSNSRSEMNVSTLELGDSALYLCASSLEGQGYNEQFFGPGTRLTVL.